The TCR beta chain described here comes from a study of blood T cell repertoires in COVID-19. Study details: Sample material is recorded as cDNA or gDNA derived from T cells, B-cell-depleted T cells, or PBMCs.

The CDR3 consists of 17 residues. Germline V gene sequence: CDR1 MNHEY, CDR2 SMNVEV (reference sequence). The V gene lost 0 bases and the J gene lost 2 bases, with 14 bases spanning the gap. In the original analysis: Counts of nucleated cells, estimated from reference gene primer amplification, were obtained. Produced via immunoSEQ multiplex PCR; TCRdb's table is partial and in-frame only. V and J calls plus clone size are reproduced from that table; the DNA served to infer D and trimming. This sample carries 120,000 or so clones, approximately 87% of them seen once, and the ten largest clones take roughly 7.6%.

Sequenced sample: peripheral blood. The sequence came from a man aged 50 to 59 with acute or convalescent COVID-19. V gene TRBV27 combines with J gene TRBJ2-1; D gene ambiguous. CDR3 protein: CASSLSVAPVTYNEQFF. The CDR3 coding sequence is TGTGCCAGCAGTTTATCGGTAGCCCCCGTCACCTACAATGAGCAGTTCTTC.